This T cell receptor beta chain was sequenced in a study of beta chain features in type 1 diabetes. Study-level points and caveats: All four CD4+ subsets from Type 1 diabetes patients carried moderately but significantly shorter TCRB CDR3s. An over-representation of cells with high TCR expression could result from cDNA sequencing.

Every bit of the isolated RNA underwent reverse transcription, so sequencing read expressed TCRB transcripts. Some clones are missing from TCRdb's copy, which holds only in-frame ones; the method was immunoSEQ multiplex PCR. Counted here are 640,000 or so clones, 13% occurring once; the ten biggest clones make up less than 0.025%. Regarding this clone: Its target is not known.

J gave up 7 bases and V 4 bases, and 8 bases lay outside the gene matches. Per the germline V gene, CDR1 is SGDLS and CDR2 is YYNGEE. This CDR3 has 15 amino acids. This receptor was identified in a man between 18 and 29 years old with type 1 diabetes. Sequenced sample: naive CD4+ T cells from blood. The chain carries TRBV9 and TRBJ2-1; TRBD1 agrees at 10 bases. This CDR3 is CASSPPGTGANEQFF. In nucleotides, the CDR3 is TGTGCCAGCAGCCCCCCCGGGACAGGGGCGAATGAGCAGTTCTTC.